What follows are 27 T cell receptor beta chains derived from one specimen sequenced in a study of T cells in localized non-small cell lung cancer. The data were produced by immunoSEQ multiplex PCR, yet TCRdb's version contains in-frame clones alone and is incomplete. The table records around 8,000 clones, around 92% of them present only once. The sequencing used peripheral blood mononuclear cells, collected before any cancer treatment. These receptors all come from a male donor aged 60 or over with stage II lung adenocarcinoma.

This chain connects TRBV7-9 to TRBJ1-3; possible D gene TRBD1, 5 bases. Germline CDR1 SEHNR, CDR2 FQNEAQ (reference sequence). V gave up 1 base and J gave up 4 bases, with 11 bases separating them. CDR3 length: 15 amino acids. CDR3: CASSLGGPFGNTIYF. The DNA of the CDR3 is TGTGCCAGCAGCTTAGGGGGCCCCTTCGGAAACACCATATATTTT.

V is TRBV19 and J is TRBJ2-2; tentatively, D is TRBD1 (6 bases). Germline assignment: CDR1 LNHDA and CDR2 SQIVND (reference sequence). Trimming took 4 bases from V and 6 from J, leaving 12 bases between them. CDR3 size: 14 residues. CDR3 sequence reads: CASSKQGSSGELFF. The CDR3 DNA sequence: TGTGCCAGTAGTAAACAGGGATCTTCCGGGGAGCTGTTTTTT.

This chain links TRBV13 with TRBJ2-7; no clear D gene. Germline loops: CDR1 PRHDT, CDR2 FYEKMQ (reference sequence). Trimming left V 3 bases short and J 4 bases short, with 4 bases between. This CDR3 is 11 amino acids long. CDR3: CASSLGYEQYF. The CDR3 DNA is TGTGCCAGCAGCTTGGGTTACGAGCAGTACTTC.

The rearrangement uses TRBV5-1 and TRBJ2-5; 10 nucleotides align to TRBD2. Trimming took 1 base from V and 4 from J; bases not matched to a gene: 1. This CDR3 contains 14 residues. CDR1 is SGHRS, CDR2 YFSETQ, per germline. The CDR3 here is CASSLSSGGETQYF. CDR3 coding DNA: TGCGCCAGCAGCTTGTCTAGCGGGGGAGAGACCCAGTACTTC.

This rearrangement joins TRBV19 to TRBJ1-2, with a weak D call TRBD1 (5 bases). CDR3 length equals 14 residues. Germline CDR1 is LNHDA and CDR2 is SQIVND (reference sequence). V shed 0 bases and J shed 10 bases, with 15 bases lying between them. The CDR3 DNA is TGTGCCAGTAGTATAGATCTGGGGGGTAGAAACTACACCTTC. Translated, it gives CASSIDLGGRNYTF.

This chain joins TRBV7-2 and TRBJ2-2; 7 bases are shared with TRBD1. The CDR3 spans 17 residues. Germline V gene data show CDR1 as SGHTA and CDR2 as FQGNSA. Trimming took 5 bases from V and 0 from J; bases not matched to a gene: 9. Here the CDR3 DNA reads TGTGCCAGCAGCCCTCTCCGGCAGGGGGCGAACACCGGGGAGCTGTTTTTT. As protein: CASSPLRQGANTGELFF.

The chain is built from TRBV11-2 and TRBJ1-4; D possibly corresponds to TRBD1 (6 bases). The CDR3 totals 15 residues. The germline V and J ends were trimmed by 5 bases and 6 bases, with 16 bases remaining between them. CDR1 is SGHAT, CDR2 FQNNGV, per germline. This CDR3 reads CASSTFRQADEKLFF. The CDR3 coding sequence is TGTGCCAGCAGCACGTTTAGACAGGCGGATGAAAAACTGTTTTTT.

CDR3 protein: CAITGTEDNNSPLHF. In DNA, the CDR3 is TGTGCCATCACCGGGACAGAGGACAATAATTCACCCCTCCACTTT. J is TRBJ1-6 and V is TRBV10-3, with 7 positions matching TRBD1. This CDR3 region has 15 residues. Losses at the gene ends were 7 bases for V and 5 bases for J; bases not matched to a gene: 8. The germline CDR1 and CDR2 sequences are ENHRY and SYGVKD.

V gene TRBV27 combines with J gene TRBJ1-2, with 8 bases identical to TRBD1. The germline CDR1 and CDR2 sequences are MNHEY and SMNVEV (reference sequence). This CDR3 contains 15 residues. V was clipped by 5 bases and J by 2 bases; unmatched bases: 7. CDR3 in DNA: TGTGCCAGCAGTCTGGAGGGGACAGGAAACTATGGCTACACCTTC. Its translation: CASSLEGTGNYGYTF.

This clone appeared once. The chain is built from TRBV30 and TRBJ1-6; TRBD1 agrees at 9 bases. Trimming at V came to 5 bases and at J to 7 bases, leaving 6 bases not matched to a gene. The CDR3 length is 14 residues. CDR1 is GTSNPN, CDR2 SVGIG, per germline (reference sequence). This CDR3 is CAWGPGQGNSPLHF. In DNA form, the CDR3 reads TGTGCCTGGGGCCCGGGACAGGGAAATTCACCCCTCCACTTT.

The gene calls are TRBV7-2 and TRBJ1-1, with TRBD1 as a possible D gene (5 bases). CDR1 is SGHTA and CDR2 is FQGNSA in the germline V gene. Deletions cut 5 bases from V and 3 bases from J, with 13 bases between. The CDR3 is made up of 14 amino acids. CDR3 nucleotides: TGTGCCAGCAGCCGACAGTCGTGGGACACTGAAGCTTTCTTT. Translated: CASSRQSWDTEAFF.

The V gene is TRBV6-6, the J gene TRBJ2-7; TRBD1 might be the D (6 bases). Between the trimmed V and J ends, which lost 6 bases and 6 bases, there was a span of 12 bases. This CDR3 is built from 12 residues. Germline V CDR1 and CDR2: MNHNY, SVGAGI (reference sequence). CDR3 sequence (DNA): TGTGCCAGCAGGGGCAGGGGTCGCGAGCAGTACTTC. Residues: CASRGRGREQYF.

The chain uses TRBV6-5 and TRBJ2-7; maybe TRBD1 (6 bases). Per germline, CDR1 MNHEY and CDR2 SVGAGI. The CDR3 consists of 15 residues. Trimming cost V 6 bases and J 3 bases, with 18 bases left between them. CDR3 amino acids: CASSFRGRGIYEQYF. In DNA form, the CDR3 reads TGTGCCAGCAGCTTCCGGGGCAGGGGAATCTACGAGCAGTACTTC.

The chain employs TRBV27 and TRBJ1-3; a possible D gene is TRBD1 (6 bases). Trimming stripped 0 bases from V and 0 bases from J, with 6 bases between. The V gene's germline CDR1 is MNHEY and CDR2 SMNVEV (reference sequence). There are 15 residues in the CDR3. CDR3: CASSLSGASGNTIYF. In DNA, the CDR3 is TGTGCCAGCAGTTTATCGGGGGCCTCTGGAAACACCATATATTTT.

This clone was seen once. The gene calls are TRBV6-5 and TRBJ2-5; unclear D gene. The germline gives CDR1 MNHEY, CDR2 SVGAGI. The V and J ends lost 0 bases and 4 bases respectively, with 3 bases between them. The CDR3 runs 12 residues. DNA for the CDR3: TGTGCCAGCAGTTACTCCGGAGAGACCCAGTACTTC. Residues: CASSYSGETQYF.

The chain has TRBV7-2 and TRBJ2-1; D is undetermined. This CDR3 spans 15 amino acids. Germline CDR1 SGHTA, CDR2 FQGNSA. Trimming took 5 bases from V and 7 from J, leaving 18 bases between them. The CDR3 DNA reads as TGTGCCAGCAGCACCCAGCACACCCCGAGGAATGAGCAGTTCTTC. This translates into CASSTQHTPRNEQFF.

The chain is built from TRBV19 and TRBJ1-4; D is uncertain. Trimming removed 3 bases at V and 8 bases at J, with 13 bases between. Germline lookup yields CDR1 LNHDA and CDR2 SQIVND (reference sequence). The CDR3 loop spans 14 amino acids. CDR3 sequence reads: CASSIRVLGEKLFF. In DNA form, the CDR3 reads TGTGCCAGTAGTATCCGGGTCCTCGGAGAAAAACTGTTTTTT.

This chain links TRBV19 with TRBJ1-6; 9 bases fit TRBD1. The germline V gene has CDR1 LNHDA and CDR2 SQIVND (reference sequence). Unmatched junction bases numbered 7, after V lost 3 bases and J lost 10 bases. The CDR3 is 15 amino acids. CDR3 DNA sequence: TGTGCCAGTAGTATCAATTGGGACAGGGACTCACCCCTCCACTTT. This sequence encodes CASSINWDRDSPLHF.

The gene calls are TRBV10-3 and TRBJ2-7, with 8 bases lining up with TRBD1. This CDR3 region has 14 residues. Germline-derived CDR1 and CDR2 are ENHRY and SYGVKD. The J segment lost 0 bases and the V segment lost 10 bases, leaving 8 bases of the junction unmatched. DNA for the CDR3: TGTGCCACCTTCCGGGACAGGAGCTCCTACGAGCAGTACTTC. Translating gives CATFRDRSSYEQYF.

The chain recombines TRBV19 with TRBJ2-7; TRBD1 matches at 8 bases. The junction had 10 bases not matched to a gene; V was cut back by 9 bases and J by 6 bases. The CDR3 extends over 13 amino acids. Germline CDR1 and CDR2: LNHDA and SQIVND (reference sequence). In DNA, the CDR3 is TGTGCCAGCACAAGTTCAGGGGGCTCCGAGCAGTACTTC. Amino acids: CASTSSGGSEQYF.

The CDR3 DNA is TGTGCCAGCAGCGTAGGGGACAGGGGAGAGTCAAGTGGCTACACCTTC. It encodes CASSVGDRGESSGYTF. This chain uses TRBV9 with TRBJ1-2, with 10 nucleotides matching TRBD1. The CDR3 loop spans 16 amino acids. Germline values: CDR1 SGDLS, CDR2 YYNGEE. V trimming: 0 bases; J trimming: 7 bases; junction bases outside the gene matches: 9. The full variable domain, with the rest looked up from reference TRBV9 and TRBJ1-2, is DSGVTQTPKHLITATGQRVTLRCSPRSGDLSVYWYQQSLDQGLQFLIQYYNGEERAKGNILERFSAQQFPDLHSELNLSSLELGDSALYFCASSVGDRGESSGYTFGSGTRLTVV.

The V and J genes are TRBV4-2 and TRBJ2-1; 12 bases match TRBD2. The length of the CDR3 is 19 residues. CDR1 and CDR2 from the germline V gene are LGHNA and YNFKEQ. J lost 0 bases, V lost 3 bases, and 9 bases had no gene match. Written as DNA, the CDR3 is TGTGCCAGCAGCCAGGAGCTAGCGGGGGGGGCCGGCTCCTACAATGAGCAGTTCTTC. This translates into CASSQELAGGAGSYNEQFF.

The V and J genes are TRBV15 and TRBJ2-1; D gene uncertain. Trimming stripped 0 bases from V and 4 bases from J, with 7 bases between. The germline V gene encodes CDR1 LNHNV and CDR2 YYDKDF (reference sequence). The CDR3 spans 14 residues. The DNA of the CDR3 is TGTGCCACCAGCAGAGATGGTTCTTACAATGAGCAGTTCTTC. Residues: CATSRDGSYNEQFF.

The table lists this clone with a count of one. The chain recombines TRBV9 with TRBJ1-2, with 8 bases aligning to TRBD1. Germline V gene lookup returns CDR1 SGDLS and CDR2 YYNGEE. V lost 4 bases, J lost 4 bases, and 9 bases stayed unmatched. The CDR3 extends over 15 amino acids. The CDR3 here is CASSTRTGTFYGYTF. As DNA, the CDR3 is TGTGCCAGCAGCACTCGGACAGGGACGTTCTATGGCTACACCTTC.

DNA for the CDR3: TGCGCCAGCAGTGAACAATCCACAGATACGCAGTATTTT. Translating gives CASSEQSTDTQYF. The gene calls are TRBV10-1 and TRBJ2-3; the D is unclear. Trimming removed 3 bases at V and 2 bases at J, with 6 bases between. The CDR3 is 13 amino acids. Germline V gene sequence: CDR1 WNHNN, CDR2 SYGVQD (reference sequence).

This chain's CDR3 is CASRVAGAETQYF. The DNA of the CDR3 is TGTGCCAGCAGAGTAGCGGGGGCAGAGACCCAGTACTTC. The chain carries TRBV6-5 and TRBJ2-5; TRBD2 matches 9 bases. The junction had 3 bases not matched to a gene; V was cut back by 6 bases and J by 4 bases. The CDR3 has 13 residues. Germline V gives CDR1 MNHEY, CDR2 SVGAGI.

The chain has TRBV5-1 and TRBJ2-2; 7 nucleotides agree with TRBD2. V was pared by 8 bases and J by 6 bases, with 10 bases of the junction left unmatched. The CDR3 extends over 14 amino acids. From germline, CDR1 is SGHRS and CDR2 YFSETQ. Here the CDR3 reads CASCRDGGAGELFF. The DNA for the CDR3 is TGCGCCAGTTGCCGTGATGGGGGGGCCGGGGAGCTGTTTTTT.